Following are 23 T cell receptor delta chains from one sample sequenced in a study of gamma-delta T cells after stem cell transplantation. TCRdb fed the RT-PCR reads to CATT. The table includes about 2,900 delta-chain clones, about 5% detected once. The sample comprised gamma-delta T cells. All receptors derive from a human donor. It is not recorded whose cells these are; they may come from a transplant donor.

A note on this clone: It is likely a read error: a sequence one base away is far more abundant. This sample also contains other DNA sequences that code for the same CDR3. The chain uses TRDV2 and TRDJ1, with D possibly matching TRDD3 (6 bases). V dropped 3 bases and J dropped 5 bases, with 12 bases sitting between them. The CDR3 has 13 amino acids. Looked up from germline, CDR1 is GEAIGNYY and CDR2 is EKD. The chain's CDR3 is CACDAWGADKLIF. The DNA of the CDR3 is TGTGCCTGTGACGCCTGGGGTGCTGATAAACTCATCTTT.

In its sample, this clone was seen a few times. A read error is the likely source, as a far larger clone sits one nucleotide away. Other DNA sequences in this sample translate to the same CDR3. This chain joins TRDV2 and TRDJ1, with D possibly matching TRDD2 (5 bases). The CDR3 loop spans 15 amino acids. Trimming stripped 4 bases from V and 0 bases from J, with 14 bases between. Per germline, CDR1 GEAIGNYY and CDR2 EKD. CDR3 DNA: TGTGCCTGTGATACCATTGGCCTTCACACCGATAAACTCATCTTT. Its translation is CACDTIGLHTDKLIF.

This clone came up many times. Other DNA sequences in this specimen translate into the identical CDR3. V usage is TRDV2 and J usage is TRDJ1, with TRDD3 matching 9 bases. Germline V gene data show CDR1 as GEAIGNYY and CDR2 as EKD. The CDR3 covers 15 residues. V dropped 4 bases and J dropped 3; count of bases not matched to a gene: 8. The CDR3 reads CACDSMGDKADKLIF. CDR3 coding DNA: TGTGCCTGTGATTCGATGGGGGATAAGGCCGATAAACTCATCTTT.

The gene calls are TRDV2 and TRDJ1; 9 bases are a match to TRDD3. The V and J ends lost 1 base and 0 bases, in that order; junction bases with no gene match: 8. Germline CDR1 is GEAIGNYY and CDR2 is EKD. This CDR3 contains 17 residues. As DNA, the CDR3 is TGTGCCTGTGACACTTTTTCAACTGGGGGACACACCGATAAACTCATCTTT. Translation: CACDTFSTGGHTDKLIF.

By share, this clone ranks as medium-sized. The sample carries other DNA sequences with the same CDR3. V and J are TRDV2 and TRDJ1; 9 nucleotides line up with TRDD3. The V segment lost 0 bases and the J segment 0 bases; nucleotides outside the gene matches: 13. The CDR3 has 19 residues. CDR1 and CDR2 from the germline V gene are GEAIGNYY and EKD. The CDR3 nucleotides read TGTGCCTGTGACACCCTCCTACTGGGGGAGACCTTGTACACCGATAAACTCATCTTT. Translation: CACDTLLLGETLYTDKLIF.

This clone has more than one count but fewer than ten. This likely came from a read error, as a far larger clone is one base away. This sample includes further DNA sequences coding for the same CDR3. The chain links TRDV2 to TRDJ1; weak D call: TRDD3 (5 bases). Trimming removed 1 base from V and 0 bases from J, with 17 bases in between. Looked up from germline, CDR1 is GEAIGNYY and CDR2 is EKD. The CDR3 contains 17 residues. The CDR3, as DNA: TGTGCCTGTGACACGGTCGGGGACCCCGAGGACACCGATAAACTCATCTTT. Protein sequence: CACDTVGDPEDTDKLIF.

By its share, this clone is medium-sized. The CDR3 nucleotides read TGTGCCTGTGACACCGTGGGGGATACGCGACGGGGTGGCACCGATAAACTCATCTTT. Amino acid sequence: CACDTVGDTRRGGTDKLIF. The chain is built from TRDV2 and TRDJ1; TRDD3 matches at 11 bases. V gave up 0 bases and J gave up 1 base; unmatched junction bases: 12. This CDR3 has 19 residues. Germline V gene lookup returns CDR1 GEAIGNYY and CDR2 EKD.

With respect to this clone: A far larger clone is off by one base, so a read error is likely. The identical CDR3 is also encoded by other nucleotide sequences in the sample. This chain uses TRDV2 with TRDJ1; a weak D match, TRDD3 (6 bases). The CDR3 contains 15 residues. The V gene's germline CDR1 is GEAIGNYY and CDR2 EKD. The CDR3 here is CACDTLSGGRDKLIF. The CDR3 DNA reads TGCGCCTGTGACACCCTTAGTGGGGGGCGCGATAAACTCATCTTT.

This clone is judged medium-sized. Other DNA sequences from this sample encode an identical CDR3 as well. The V gene is TRDV2, the J gene TRDJ1, with 10 positions matching TRDD3. CDR3 length equals 21 residues. The junction had 20 bases not matched to a gene; V was cut back by 2 bases and J by 0 bases. Looked up from germline, CDR1 is GEAIGNYY and CDR2 is EKD. CDR3 protein: CACDNLLPPNTGGSYTDKLIF. The DNA of the CDR3 is TGTGCCTGTGACAATCTCCTACCCCCCAATACTGGGGGATCGTACACCGATAAACTCATCTTT.

For this clone: The protein recorded in TCRdb matches a much larger clone and deviates from this DNA's translation at residue 3, suggesting a read error; the protein here is obtained by translating the DNA. CDR3 sequence: CARDTVMGDTRGYTDKLIF. The CDR3 DNA is TGTGCCCGTGACACCGTAATGGGGGATACGCGGGGCTACACCGATAAACTCATCTTT. The chain is built from TRDV2 and TRDJ1; 11 bases map to TRDD3. The CDR3 length is 19 residues. Germline lookup yields CDR1 GEAIGNYY and CDR2 EKD.

This clone has just a few counts. A single base is all that separates this from a far larger clone, so a read error is likely. The CDR3 is CACDTLNPPILGDKRPDRMTDKLIF. CDR3 DNA: TGTGCCTGTGACACCTTAAATCCTCCCATACTGGGGGATAAGAGACCAGACCGTATGACCGATAAACTCATCTTT. The chain employs TRDV2 and TRDJ1; 11 nucleotides align to TRDD3. The germline V gene encodes CDR1 GEAIGNYY and CDR2 EKD. V lost 0 bases to trimming and J lost 2 bases; unmatched junction nucleotides: 31. The CDR3 spans 25 residues.

As regards this clone: Possible read error: a much larger clone is one base away. This sample also contains other DNA sequences that code for the same CDR3. The V call is TRDV2, the J call TRDJ1, with 9 nucleotides matching TRDD3. The CDR3 contains 17 residues. Germline CDR1 is GEAIGNYY and CDR2 is EKD. The chain's CDR3 is CACDAVTGGGYTDKLIF. CDR3 DNA: TGCGCCTGTGACGCCGTGACTGGGGGAGGGTACACCGATAAACTCATCTTT.

This clone appeared a few times. For this DNA, TCRdb reports the protein of a much larger clone, which diverges at residue 5, most likely from a read error; the protein presented here is translated directly from the DNA. This rearrangement joins TRDV2 to TRDJ1; D is possibly TRDD2 (5 bases). The CDR3 sequence is 17 residues long. Germline CDR1 is GEAIGNYY and CDR2 is EKD. V shed 3 bases and J shed 5 bases, with 24 bases lying between them. CDR3 protein: CACDALSSLTSGDKLIF. The DNA of the CDR3 is TGTGCCTGTGACGCCCTCTCTTCCCTCACTTCGGGGGATAAACTCATCTTT.

In its sample, this clone was seen a few times. The V call is TRDV2, the J call TRDJ1; 8 bases match TRDD3. The CDR3 extends over 17 amino acids. Germline CDR1 is GEAIGNYY and CDR2 is EKD. V trimming: 4 bases; J trimming: 0 bases; junction bases outside the gene matches: 12. The CDR3 protein is CACEPLTLLGDTDKLIF. The CDR3 DNA is TGTGCCTGTGAACCTCTAACCTTACTGGGGGACACCGATAAACTCATCTTT.

A few counts support this clone. The gene calls are TRDV2 and TRDJ1; 9 nucleotides line up with TRDD3. The germline gives CDR1 GEAIGNYY, CDR2 EKD. This CDR3 comprises 16 residues. V shed 6 bases and J 0 bases; nucleotides not matched to a gene: 10. The CDR3 is CACLLLGDFNTDKLIF. The CDR3 DNA is TGTGCCTGTCTTCTACTGGGGGACTTCAACACCGATAAACTCATCTTT.

The chain links TRDV2 to TRDJ1; 9 bases are a match to TRDD3. The V gene's germline CDR1 is GEAIGNYY and CDR2 EKD. CDR3 size: 20 residues. V lost 1 base and J lost 0; bases outside the gene matches: 17. DNA of the CDR3: TGTGCCTGTGACACGGTCTATGGGGGGGATACACAGTTGTACACCGATAAACTCATCTTT. It codes for CACDTVYGGDTQLYTDKLIF.

Turning to this clone: The TCRdb protein comes from a much larger clone and disagrees with this DNA's translation at residue 8, likely due to a read error; the protein given here is derived from the DNA. This rearrangement joins TRDV2 to TRDJ1, with 8 bases lining up with TRDD3. After removal of 3 bases from V and 0 bases from J, the junction contained 8 bases not matched to a gene. In germline, CDR1 is GEAIGNYY, CDR2 EKD. There are 16 residues in the CDR3. CDR3 DNA: TGTGCCTGTGACCCGCTGGGGGAGGCATACACCGATAAACTCATCTTT. This translates into CACDPLGEAYTDKLIF.

This clone qualifies as medium-sized. At the DNA level, this CDR3 is encoded by other sequences in the same sample as well. This chain joins TRDV2 and TRDJ1, with 11 bases fitting TRDD3. Germline loops: CDR1 GEAIGNYY, CDR2 EKD. CDR3 size: 17 residues. V shed 3 bases and J 4 bases; nucleotides not matched to a gene: 12. The CDR3 nucleotides are TGTGCCTGTGACGCCGTACTGGGGGATAAGGGGGGCGATAAACTCATCTTT. Residues: CACDAVLGDKGGDKLIF.

This clone is labeled as medium-sized (0.01 to 0.1%). Other DNA sequences from this sample encode an identical CDR3 as well. The CDR3 sequence is CACDTLGDTIGTDKLIF. Here the CDR3 DNA reads TGTGCCTGTGACACCTTGGGGGATACCATCGGCACCGATAAACTCATCTTT. This sequence joins TRDV2 and TRDJ1; the match to TRDD3 covers 10 bases. V lost 0 bases, J lost 1 base, and 7 bases stayed unmatched. Germline loops: CDR1 GEAIGNYY, CDR2 EKD. The CDR3 is made up of 17 amino acids.

This clone was detected ten times or more. A far larger clone is only one base removed, so a read error is likely. The chain couples TRDV2 to TRDJ1; a possible D gene is TRDD3 (5 bases). The germline CDR1 and CDR2 sequences are GEAIGNYY and EKD. The V end lost 3 bases, the J end lost 0 bases, and 22 bases lay between the germline ends. CDR3 length: 18 residues. The CDR3 nucleotides read TGTGCCTGTGACGCCGCTGGGTGGGGACCAACTTACACCGATAAACTCATCTTT. It translates to CACDAAGWGPTYTDKLIF.

This clone was seen more than once but under ten times. TCRdb lists the protein of a much larger clone for this DNA, which differs at residue 5, so this is likely a read error; the protein given here is translated from the DNA itself. The J gene is TRDJ1, the V gene TRDV2; D is ambiguous. The ends were cut back, 0 bases at V and 7 bases at J, with 20 bases in the middle. Germline V lookup: CDR1 GEAIGNYY, CDR2 EKD. The CDR3 is 16 amino acids. The CDR3 spells CACDTVGVPGKSKLIF. For the CDR3, the DNA is TGTGCCTGTGACACCGTAGGGGTCCCTGGAAAATCTAAACTCATCTTT.

The sample holds many counts of this clone. This sequence is one base from a far larger clone and is likely a read error. This chain connects TRDV2 to TRDJ1; 7 bases align to TRDD3. The germline V gene has CDR1 GEAIGNYY and CDR2 EKD. The CDR3 runs to 18 residues. The CDR3 DNA follows: TGTGCCTGTGAACCTCTAACCTTACTGGGGATCCACACCGGTAAACTCATCTTT. Protein product: CACEPLTLLGIHTGKLIF.

Comment on this clone: A far larger clone is one base from this, pointing to a likely read error. Other DNA sequences in this specimen translate into the identical CDR3. The chain uses TRDV2 and TRDJ3; 11 bases align to TRDD3. This CDR3 is built from 18 residues. Germline CDR1 and CDR2: GEAIGNYY and EKD. The CDR3 protein is CACDILGDSTWDTRQMFF. The CDR3 DNA sequence: TGTGCTTGTGACATACTGGGGGATAGTACCTGGGACACCCGACAGATGTTTTTC.